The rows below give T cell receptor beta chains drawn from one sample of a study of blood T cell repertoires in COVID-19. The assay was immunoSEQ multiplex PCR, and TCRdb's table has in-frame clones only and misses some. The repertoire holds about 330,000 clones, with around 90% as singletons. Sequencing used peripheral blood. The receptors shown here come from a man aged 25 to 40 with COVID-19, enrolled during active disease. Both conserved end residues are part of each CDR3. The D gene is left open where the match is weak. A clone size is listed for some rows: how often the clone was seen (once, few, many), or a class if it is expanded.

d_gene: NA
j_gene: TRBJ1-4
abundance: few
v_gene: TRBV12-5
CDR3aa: CASALTATNEKLFF
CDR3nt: TGTGCTAGTGCCCTGACAGCAACTAATGAAAAACTGTTTTTT

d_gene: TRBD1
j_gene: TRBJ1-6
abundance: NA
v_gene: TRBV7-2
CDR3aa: CASSPPGGDRYVNSPLHF
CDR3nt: TGTGCCAGCAGCCCCCCCGGGGGGGACAGATACGTTAATTCACCCCTCCACTTT

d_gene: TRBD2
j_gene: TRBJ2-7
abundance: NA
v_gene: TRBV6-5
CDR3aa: CASRKKRESYEQYF
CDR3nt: TGTGCCAGTCGCAAAAAGCGGGAATCATACGAGCAGTACTTC

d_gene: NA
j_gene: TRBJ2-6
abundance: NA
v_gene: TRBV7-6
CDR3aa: CASSSEQGYSGANVLTF
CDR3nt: TGTGCCAGCAGCTCCGAACAGGGCTACTCTGGGGCCAACGTCCTGACTTTC

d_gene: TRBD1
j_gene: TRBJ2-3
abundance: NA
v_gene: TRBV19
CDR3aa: CAASRDRVDTDTQYF
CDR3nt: TGTGCCGCGTCCCGGGACAGGGTTGACACAGATACGCAGTATTTT

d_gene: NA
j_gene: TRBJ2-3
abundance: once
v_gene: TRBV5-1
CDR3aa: CASSLWGPGQTTDTQYF
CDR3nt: TGCGCCAGCAGCTTGTGGGGTCCGGGACAAACCACAGATACGCAGTATTTT

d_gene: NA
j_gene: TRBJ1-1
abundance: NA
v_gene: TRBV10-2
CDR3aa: CASSEGPVGAEAFF
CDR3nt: TGCGCCAGCAGTGAAGGGCCAGTGGGGGCCGAAGCTTTCTTT

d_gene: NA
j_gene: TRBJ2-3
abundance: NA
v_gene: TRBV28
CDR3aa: CASSLVRGGTQYF
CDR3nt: TGTGCCAGCAGTTTGGTGAGGGGAGGTACGCAGTATTTT

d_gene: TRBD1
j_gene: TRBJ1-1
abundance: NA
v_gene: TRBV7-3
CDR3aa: CASSLPRDRGTEAFF
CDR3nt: TGTGCCAGCAGCTTACCCCGGGACAGGGGGACTGAAGCTTTCTTT

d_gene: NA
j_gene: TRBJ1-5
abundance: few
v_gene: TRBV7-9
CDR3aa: CASSTRGSNQPQHF
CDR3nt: TGTGCCAGCAGCACTCGGGGGAGCAATCAGCCCCAGCATTTT

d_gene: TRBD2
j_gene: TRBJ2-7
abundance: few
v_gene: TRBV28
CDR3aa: CASSLLSGGGQYF
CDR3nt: TGTGCCAGCAGTTTATTGAGTGGCGGGGGGCAGTACTTC

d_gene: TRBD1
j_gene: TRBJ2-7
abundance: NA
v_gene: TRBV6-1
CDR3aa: CASSGYGQDSSYEQYF
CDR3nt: TGTGCCAGCAGTGGCTACGGACAGGATAGCTCCTACGAGCAGTACTTC

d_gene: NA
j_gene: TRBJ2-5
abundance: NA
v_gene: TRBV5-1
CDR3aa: CASSLGQFPETQYF
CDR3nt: TGCGCCAGCAGCTTGGGCCAGTTCCCTGAGACCCAGTACTTC

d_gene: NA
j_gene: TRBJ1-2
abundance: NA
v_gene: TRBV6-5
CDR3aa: CASTLGLNYGYTF
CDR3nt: TGTGCCAGCACCCTCGGACTTAACTATGGCTACACCTTC

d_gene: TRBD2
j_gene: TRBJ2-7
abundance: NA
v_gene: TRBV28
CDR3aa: CASSQLAGVPRGGQYF
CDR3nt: TGTGCCAGCAGTCAACTAGCGGGTGTACCCAGGGGCGGGCAGTACTTC

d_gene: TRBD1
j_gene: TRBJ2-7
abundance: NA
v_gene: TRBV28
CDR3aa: CASSSSTGARSYEQYF
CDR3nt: TGTGCCAGCAGTTCGTCGACAGGGGCGCGGTCCTACGAGCAGTACTTC

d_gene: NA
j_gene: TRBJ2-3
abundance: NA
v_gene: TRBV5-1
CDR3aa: CASSTMLAPGAQYF
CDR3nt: TGCGCCAGCAGCACCATGCTTGCCCCCGGGGCGCAGTATTTT

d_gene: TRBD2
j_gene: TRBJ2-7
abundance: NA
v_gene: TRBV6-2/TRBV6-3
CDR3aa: CASSPQALWEGPISRGYEQYF
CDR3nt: TGTGCCAGCAGCCCCCAAGCCCTTTGGGAGGGGCCCATTTCGCGTGGCTACGAGCAGTACTTC

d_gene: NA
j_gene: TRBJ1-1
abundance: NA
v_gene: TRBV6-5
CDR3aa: CASSYGGTNTEAFF
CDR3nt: TGTGCCAGCAGTTACGGGGGCACCAACACTGAAGCTTTCTTT

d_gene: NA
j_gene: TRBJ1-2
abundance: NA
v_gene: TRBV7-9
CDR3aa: CASSAFGIYGYTF
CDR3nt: TGTGCCAGCAGCGCATTCGGGATCTATGGCTACACCTTC

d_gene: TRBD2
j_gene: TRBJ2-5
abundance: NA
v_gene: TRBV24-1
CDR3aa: CATSAPGGGKETQYF
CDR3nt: TGTGCCACCAGTGCCCCGGGGGGGGGTAAAGAGACCCAGTACTTC

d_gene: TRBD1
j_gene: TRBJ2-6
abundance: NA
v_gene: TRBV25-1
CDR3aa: CASRDRVNVLTF
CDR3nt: TGTGCCAGCAGGGACAGGGTCAACGTCCTGACTTTC

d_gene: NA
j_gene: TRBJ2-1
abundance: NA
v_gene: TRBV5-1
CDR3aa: CASSPNQGSYNEQFF
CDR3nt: TGCGCCAGCAGCCCCAACCAGGGTTCCTACAATGAGCAGTTCTTC

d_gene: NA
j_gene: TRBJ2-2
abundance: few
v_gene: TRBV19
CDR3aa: CASNQGRVLNTGELFF
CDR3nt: TGTGCCAGTAATCAAGGCCGGGTCCTGAACACCGGGGAGCTGTTTTTT

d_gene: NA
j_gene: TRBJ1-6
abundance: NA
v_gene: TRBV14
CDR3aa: CASSQEQGSSPLHF
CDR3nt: TGTGCCAGCAGCCAAGAGCAGGGAAGCTCACCCCTCCACTTT

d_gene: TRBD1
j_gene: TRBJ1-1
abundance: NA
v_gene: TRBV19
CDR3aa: CASTDGQGNTEAFF
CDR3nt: TGTGCCAGTACCGATGGACAGGGGAACACTGAAGCTTTCTTT

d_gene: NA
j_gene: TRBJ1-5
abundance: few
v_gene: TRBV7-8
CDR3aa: CASSPRKRQLLNQPQHF
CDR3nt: TGTGCCAGCAGCCCCAGGAAAAGACAGCTTCTCAATCAGCCCCAGCATTTT

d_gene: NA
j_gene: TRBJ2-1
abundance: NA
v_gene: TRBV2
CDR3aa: CASSEGAGLATEQFF
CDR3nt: TGTGCCAGCAGTGAAGGGGCCGGATTAGCGACGGAGCAGTTCTTC

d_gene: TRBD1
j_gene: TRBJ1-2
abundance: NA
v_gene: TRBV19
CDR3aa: CASGLGQGLYGYTF
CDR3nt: TGTGCCAGTGGCCTCGGACAGGGGCTCTATGGCTACACCTTC

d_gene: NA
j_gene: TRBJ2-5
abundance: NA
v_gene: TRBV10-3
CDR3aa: CAIRGPNQETQYF
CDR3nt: TGTGCCATCAGGGGGCCCAACCAAGAGACCCAGTACTTC

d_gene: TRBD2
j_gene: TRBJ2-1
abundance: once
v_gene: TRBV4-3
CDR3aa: CASSQTGLAGVGEQFF
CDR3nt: TGCGCCAGCAGCCAAACCGGACTAGCGGGAGTGGGTGAGCAGTTCTTC

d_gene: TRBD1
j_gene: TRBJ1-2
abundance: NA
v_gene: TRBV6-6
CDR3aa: CASSYSTGEGNGYTF
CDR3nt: TGTGCCAGCAGTTACTCGACAGGGGAAGGAAATGGCTACACCTTC

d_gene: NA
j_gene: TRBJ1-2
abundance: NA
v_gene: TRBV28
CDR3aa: CASSDRPGSDYGYTF
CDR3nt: TGTGCCAGCTCGGACCGACCTGGGAGCGACTATGGCTACACCTTC

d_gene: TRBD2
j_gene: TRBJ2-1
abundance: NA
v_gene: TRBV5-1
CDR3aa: CASSLTSGSTNEQFF
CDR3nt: TGCGCCAGCAGCTTGACTAGCGGGAGTACTAATGAGCAGTTCTTC

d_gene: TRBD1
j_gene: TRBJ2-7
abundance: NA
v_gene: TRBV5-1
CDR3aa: CASSPGTGMGEEQYF
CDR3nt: TGCGCCAGCAGTCCCGGGACAGGAATGGGTGAGGAGCAGTACTTC

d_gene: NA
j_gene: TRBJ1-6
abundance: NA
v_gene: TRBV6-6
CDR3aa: CASSPRRNWSSYNSPLHF
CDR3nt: TGTGCCAGCAGTCCCCGGCGGAATTGGAGCTCCTATAATTCACCCCTCCACTTT

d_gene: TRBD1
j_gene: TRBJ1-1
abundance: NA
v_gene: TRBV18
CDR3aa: CASSPGTGRNTEAFF
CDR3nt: TGTGCCAGCTCACCAGGGACAGGGAGGAACACTGAAGCTTTCTTT

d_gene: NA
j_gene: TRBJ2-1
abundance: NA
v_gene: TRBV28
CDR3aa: CASSLRIGTEAYNEQFF
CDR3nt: TGTGCCAGCAGTTTGAGGATAGGGACTGAGGCCTACAATGAGCAGTTCTTC

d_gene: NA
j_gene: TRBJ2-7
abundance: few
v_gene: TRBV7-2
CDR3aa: CASSLAGATYEQYF
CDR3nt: TGTGCCAGCAGCTTAGCGGGCGCCACCTACGAGCAGTACTTC

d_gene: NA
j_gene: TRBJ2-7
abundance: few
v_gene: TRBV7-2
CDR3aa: CASSLGLAYEQYF
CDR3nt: TGTGCCAGCAGCTTAGGACTAGCCTACGAGCAGTACTTC

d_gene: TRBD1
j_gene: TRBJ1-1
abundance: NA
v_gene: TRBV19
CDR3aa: CASSIGDREGSTEAFF
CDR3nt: TGTGCCAGTAGTATAGGGGACAGGGAGGGTAGTACTGAAGCTTTCTTT

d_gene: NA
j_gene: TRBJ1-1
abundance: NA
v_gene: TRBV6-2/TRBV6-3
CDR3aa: CASSYWGQNTEAFF
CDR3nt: TGTGCCAGCAGTTATTGGGGACAGAACACTGAAGCTTTCTTT

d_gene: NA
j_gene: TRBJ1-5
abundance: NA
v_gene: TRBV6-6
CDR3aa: CASRTGNQPQHF
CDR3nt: TGTGCCAGCAGGACAGGCAATCAGCCCCAGCATTTT

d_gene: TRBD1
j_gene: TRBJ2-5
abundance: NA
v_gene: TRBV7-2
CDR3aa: CASSPGGQGSGETQYF
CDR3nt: TGTGCCAGCAGCCCGGGGGGACAGGGCTCAGGAGAGACCCAGTACTTC

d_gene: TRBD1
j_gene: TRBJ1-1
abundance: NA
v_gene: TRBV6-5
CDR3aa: CASSYGRGLTEAFF
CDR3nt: TGTGCCAGCAGTTACGGCAGGGGGCTCACTGAAGCTTTCTTT

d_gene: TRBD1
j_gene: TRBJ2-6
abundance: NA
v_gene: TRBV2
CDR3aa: CASSIGQGRATGANVLTF
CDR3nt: TGTGCCAGCAGTATCGGACAGGGACGCGCGACTGGGGCCAACGTCCTGACTTTC

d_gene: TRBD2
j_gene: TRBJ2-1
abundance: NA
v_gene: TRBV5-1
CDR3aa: CASSSLAGSYNEQFF
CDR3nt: TGCGCCAGCAGCTCTCTAGCGGGAAGCTACAATGAGCAGTTCTTC

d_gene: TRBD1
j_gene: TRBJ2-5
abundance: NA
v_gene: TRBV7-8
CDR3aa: CASSLIRDRGWETQYF
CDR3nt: TGTGCCAGCAGCCTTATTCGGGACAGGGGATGGGAGACCCAGTACTTC

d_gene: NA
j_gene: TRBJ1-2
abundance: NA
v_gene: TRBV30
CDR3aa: CAWSGQQDYGYTF
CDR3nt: TGTGCCTGGAGTGGACAGCAAGATTATGGCTACACCTTC

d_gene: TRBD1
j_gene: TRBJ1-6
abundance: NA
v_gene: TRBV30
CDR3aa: CAWKQGNHNSPLHF
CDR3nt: TGTGCCTGGAAACAGGGGAACCATAATTCACCCCTCCACTTT

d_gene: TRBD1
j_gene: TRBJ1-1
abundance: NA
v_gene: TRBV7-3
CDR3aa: CASSFETGTAFF
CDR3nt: TGTGCCAGCAGCTTCGAGACAGGGACGGCTTTCTTT

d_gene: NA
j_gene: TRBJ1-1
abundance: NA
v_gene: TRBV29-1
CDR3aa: CSVDPGVTEAFF
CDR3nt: TGCAGCGTTGACCCAGGGGTCACTGAAGCTTTCTTT

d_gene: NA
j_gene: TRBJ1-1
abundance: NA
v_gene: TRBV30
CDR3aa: CAWSFGGREAFF
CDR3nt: TGTGCCTGGTCATTCGGGGGACGAGAAGCTTTCTTT

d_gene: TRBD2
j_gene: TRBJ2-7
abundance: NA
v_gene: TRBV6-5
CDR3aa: CASSTSVGYEQYF
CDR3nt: TGTGCCAGCAGCACTAGCGTGGGGTACGAGCAGTACTTC